The 28 T cell receptor beta chains below all came from one sample that was sequenced in a study of T-cell reconstitution after alpha-beta-depleted transplantation in children (dated by TCRdb to the mid-2010s). Per the publication, the time point label means: day 60 (about 2 months) after transplantation. Reading the label with the study, this specimen's treatment or condition is: allogeneic hematopoietic cell transplantation with graft depleted of TCRalphabeta T cells and CD19 B cells. Receptor amplification or capture employed PCR. The reads were generated on an Illumina HiSeq 2500. TCR library preparation used molecular barcoding, with unique molecular identifiers applied to normalize quantification of the TCRbeta repertoire. The raw public data were reprocessed by TCRdb itself: fastp quality trimming at Q25, MiXCR clonotype calling, in-frame beta chains only. Rows are unified per CDR3 protein, each entry keeping the most common DNA and genes. In this sample the table shows nearly 20,000 distinct CDR3 sequences, 10% to 15% of which occur a single time. Around 33% of the sample comes from the top ten.

The sample was PBMCs, mostly from graft donor cells, taken 60 days after TCRalphabeta/CD19-depleted stem cell transplant. The source is a female patient between 2 and 15 years old who had a stem cell transplant for congenital amegakaryocytic thrombocytopenia, so the T cells may come from the graft donor.

In this sample, this clonotype turned up many times. The chain links TRBV20-1 to TRBJ1-4; D not resolved. CDR3 length: 13 amino acids. Germline CDR1 is DFQATT and CDR2 is SNEGSKA (reference sequence). Trimming removed 3 bases at V and 3 bases at J, with 8 bases between. The CDR3 DNA is TGCAGTGCTAGGTGGCCGCCTAATGAAAAACTGTTTTTT. As protein: CSARWPPNEKLFF.

In its sample, this clonotype was seen many times. This chain joins TRBV27 and TRBJ2-7; TRBD2 agrees at 13 bases. After removal of 5 bases from V and 7 bases from J, the junction contained 8 bases not matched to a gene. Germline V CDR1 and CDR2: MNHEY, SMNVEV (reference sequence). This CDR3 has 15 residues. This CDR3 reads CASSARLAGGGEQYF. DNA of the CDR3: TGTGCCAGCAGTGCTAGACTAGCGGGAGGTGGTGAGCAGTACTTC.

Ten or more counts support this clonotype. The rearrangement uses TRBV12-3 or TRBV12-4 and TRBJ2-1; TRBD2 matches 13 bases. The CDR3 spans 18 residues. The ends lost 1 base at V and 0 bases at J; junction bases unmatched: 3. CDR3 protein: CASSLGTSGSASYNEQFF. DNA for the CDR3: TGTGCCAGCAGTTTAGGGACTAGCGGGAGTGCCTCCTACAATGAGCAGTTCTTC.

This clonotype has ten or more counts. This rearrangement joins TRBV12-3 or TRBV12-4 to TRBJ1-1; D is unresolved. The CDR3 runs to 11 residues. The V gene lost 3 bases and the J gene lost 7 bases, with 6 bases spanning the gap. In nucleotides, the CDR3 is TGTGCCAGCAGTTTGGTTGATGAAGCTTTCTTT. Its translation is CASSLVDEAFF.

V and J are TRBV4-3 and TRBJ1-3; 7 bases line up with TRBD1. V lost 1 base and J lost 0; bases outside the gene matches: 6. CDR1 and CDR2 (germline): LGHNA, YSLEER. This CDR3 has 17 residues. The CDR3 bases are TGCGCCAGCAGCCAAGGACAGGGAATCTACTCTGGAAACACCATATATTTT. Translated, it gives CASSQGQGIYSGNTIYF.

The chain uses TRBV12-3 or TRBV12-4 and TRBJ2-2; 8 bases are a match to TRBD2. The CDR3 sequence is 16 residues long. J gave up 5 bases and V 1 base, and 6 bases lay outside the gene matches. Here the CDR3 reads CASSLVGGRKTGELFF. The CDR3 DNA sequence: TGTGCCAGCAGTTTAGTCGGCGGGAGGAAGACCGGGGAGCTGTTTTTT.

Of note for this clonotype: A much more abundant neighbour one base away suggests this may be a read error. The CDR3 loop is CASSPAGGPYEHYF. The CDR3 nucleotides read TGTGCCAGCAGTCCGGCGGGAGGTCCCTACGAGCATTACTTC. The rearrangement joins TRBV12-3 or TRBV12-4 to TRBJ2-7, with 8 bases lining up with TRBD2. The CDR3 has 14 residues.

This clonotype was found many times. The V and J genes are TRBV20-1 and TRBJ1-1; a weak D match, TRBD1 (5 bases). CDR3 length equals 14 residues. CDR1 DFQATT and CDR2 SNEGSKA come from the germline V gene (reference sequence). V shed 0 bases and J shed 2 bases, with 10 bases lying between them. The CDR3 loop is CSARDSGPNTEAFF. The CDR3, as DNA: TGCAGTGCTAGAGACTCGGGGCCTAACACTGAAGCTTTCTTT.

This clonotype appeared many times. The chain is built from TRBV29-1 and TRBJ2-5, with unresolved D. The V and J ends lost 8 bases and 2 bases respectively, with 15 bases between them. Germline V CDR1 and CDR2: SQVTM, ANQGSEA. The CDR3 covers 13 residues. The CDR3 sequence is CSFRTSPQETQYF. The CDR3 DNA reads as TGCAGCTTTCGGACGAGTCCTCAAGAGACCCAGTACTTC.

This clonotype was found many times. This chain connects TRBV7-6 to TRBJ2-5; D perhaps matches TRBD1 (5 bases). CDR1 is SGHVS and CDR2 is FNYEAQ in the germline V gene. Trimming stripped 2 bases from V and 4 bases from J, with 8 bases between. CDR3 size: 13 residues. In nucleotides, the CDR3 is TGTGCCAGCAGCTTACAGGGTCGAGAGACCCAGTACTTC. Translating it yields CASSLQGRETQYF.

This clonotype was picked up many times. The rearrangement joins TRBV7-2 to TRBJ1-3; D is ambiguous. The CDR3 length is 15 residues. The V end was cut by 1 base, the J end by 2 bases, with 9 bases between. Germline CDR1 SGHTA, CDR2 FQGNSA. As DNA, the CDR3 is TGTGCCAGCAGCTTAGATTCCAGGACTGGAAACACCATATATTTT. Its protein product is CASSLDSRTGNTIYF.

At least ten counts were recorded for this clonotype. This rearrangement joins TRBV11-2 to TRBJ2-7, with 10 positions matching TRBD2. Trimming at V came to 1 base and at J to 6 bases, leaving 6 bases not matched to a gene. Germline V CDR1 and CDR2: SGHAT, FQNNGV. This CDR3 comprises 15 residues. The CDR3 protein is CASSLALAGVAEQYF. The CDR3 bases are TGTGCCAGCAGCTTAGCGCTAGCGGGAGTTGCCGAGCAGTACTTC.

This chain uses TRBV15 with TRBJ1-1; D unresolved. Germline lookup yields CDR1 LNHNV and CDR2 YYDKDF (reference sequence). Trimming removed 8 bases from V and 5 bases from J, with 18 bases in between. The CDR3 runs to 14 residues. For the CDR3, the DNA is TGTGCCACCGGTCGGGAGCGCTGGGGAACTGAAGCTTTCTTT. Encoded protein: CATGRERWGTEAFF.

The J gene is TRBJ1-6, the V gene TRBV3-1, with 12 bases that match TRBD1. Germline values: CDR1 LGHDT, CDR2 YNNKEL (reference sequence). The CDR3 is 17 amino acids. After removal of 10 bases from V and 8 bases from J, the junction contained 15 bases not matched to a gene. The CDR3 is CATSQGGGTGGHSPLHF. In DNA form, the CDR3 reads TGTGCCACCTCCCAAGGTGGGGGGACAGGGGGCCATTCACCCCTCCACTTT.

This clonotype was seen ten or more times. This chain links TRBV28 with TRBJ2-7, with D uncertain. Trimming pared 3 bases from V and 0 bases from J, leaving 6 bases between. Germline V gene sequence: CDR1 MDHEN, CDR2 SYDVKM. The CDR3 has 13 amino acids. The CDR3 DNA reads as TGTGCCAGCAGTTTCGGGCCCTCCTACGAGCAGTACTTC. This sequence encodes CASSFGPSYEQYF.

This clonotype has a count of ten or more. The chain uses TRBV5-6 and TRBJ2-5, with no clear D. Germline V gene data show CDR1 as SGHDT and CDR2 as YYEEEE. The CDR3 length is 16 residues. Trimming removed 1 base from V and 2 bases from J, with 15 bases in between. The CDR3 nucleotides are TGTGCCAGCAGCTTGTTCTGGGTCGTTGTACAAGAGACCCAGTACTTC. Amino acid sequence: CASSLFWVVVQETQYF.

In its sample, this clonotype ranks as medium-sized. In DNA, the CDR3 is TGTGCCAGCAATTCCGGACAGGGACGGCAGTACTTC. Its protein product is CASNSGQGRQYF. The V call is TRBV12-3 or TRBV12-4, the J call TRBJ2-7; 8 bases match TRBD1. Trimming took 7 bases from V and 9 from J; bases not matched to a gene: 8. There are 12 residues in the CDR3.

This clonotype has a count of ten or more. J is TRBJ2-3 and V is TRBV19, with 9 bases fitting TRBD2. V lost 9 bases, J lost 2 bases, and 6 bases stayed unmatched. The CDR3 is 14 residues long. The V gene's germline CDR1 is LNHDA and CDR2 SQIVND (reference sequence). CDR3 sequence (DNA): TGTGCCAGCTCAGCTAGCGGGGACACAGATACGCAGTATTTT. This gives the protein CASSASGDTDTQYF.

This clonotype was counted ten times or more. The rearrangement links TRBV29-1 to TRBJ2-7; D may be TRBD1 (5 bases). Germline CDR1 SQVTM, CDR2 ANQGSEA. This CDR3 has 12 residues. CDR3 amino acids: CSVGPSSYEQYF. The DNA of the CDR3 is TGCAGTGTGGGGCCTTCAAGCTACGAGCAGTACTTC.

This clonotype was counted between two and nine times. The chain has TRBV2 and TRBJ2-3, with D possibly TRBD2 on 5 matching bases. Germline CDR1 reads SNHLY; CDR2 reads FYNNEI. This CDR3 has 13 amino acids. Deletions cut 4 bases from V and 2 bases from J, with 7 bases between. The CDR3 DNA reads TGTGCCAGCAGTGTAGACTACACAGATACGCAGTATTTT. Its translation: CASSVDYTDTQYF.

At least ten counts were recorded for this clonotype. This rearrangement joins TRBV20-1 to TRBJ2-1, with D perhaps TRBD2 (6 bases). Deletions cut 3 bases from V and 3 bases from J, with 12 bases between. Germline V gene lookup returns CDR1 DFQATT and CDR2 SNEGSKA (reference sequence). This CDR3 contains 14 residues. CDR3 amino acids: CSASDGTFYNEQFF. The CDR3 DNA is TGCAGTGCTAGCGACGGGACTTTCTACAATGAGCAGTTCTTC.

This clonotype was picked up many times. The chain links TRBV27 to TRBJ2-1; D is possibly TRBD2 (5 bases). The V gene lost 2 bases and the J gene lost 0 bases, with 11 bases spanning the gap. The CDR3 sequence is 16 residues long. Germline loops: CDR1 MNHEY, CDR2 SMNVEV (reference sequence). As DNA, the CDR3 is TGTGCCAGCAGTTTAGTTCCGGGGTTCTCCTACAATGAGCAGTTCTTC. Protein product: CASSLVPGFSYNEQFF.

This clonotype has a handful of counts. A much larger clone lies a single base off, so this may be a read error. The rearrangement links TRBV12-3 or TRBV12-4 to TRBJ2-3; perhaps TRBD2 as D (5 bases). The length of the CDR3 is 18 residues. The DNA for the CDR3 is TGTACCAGCAGTTTCCGAATGCCGTCTCGGGGAAGGACAGATACGCAGTATTTT. Translation gives CTSSFRMPSRGRTDTQYF.

This clonotype was detected many times. V is TRBV5-1 and J is TRBJ2-7, with TRBD1 matching 7 bases. Germline-derived CDR1 and CDR2 are SGHRS and YFSETQ. This CDR3 region has 14 residues. Trimming removed 0 bases from V and 5 bases from J; junction bases left unmatched: 5. This CDR3 is CASSLAVGGHEQYF. In nucleotides, the CDR3 is TGCGCCAGCAGCTTGGCGGTAGGGGGCCACGAGCAGTACTTC.

This clonotype was picked up many times. This chain uses TRBV7-2 with TRBJ2-1, with D perhaps given as TRBD1 or TRBD2 (7 bases each). The CDR3 spans 15 residues. Trimming pared 5 bases from V and 3 bases from J, leaving 14 bases between. Germline loops: CDR1 SGHTA, CDR2 FQGNSA. The CDR3 region is CASSPGGGDYNEQFF. The CDR3 DNA sequence: TGTGCCAGCAGCCCAGGGGGGGGGGACTACAATGAGCAGTTCTTC.

This clonotype came up many times. This chain connects TRBV10-3 to TRBJ2-5; 10 nucleotides match TRBD1. Per the germline V gene, CDR1 is ENHRY and CDR2 is SYGVKD. This CDR3 comprises 15 residues. With 0 bases clipped from V and 5 bases from J, the junction kept 3 bases outside the gene matches. Here the CDR3 DNA reads TGTGCCATCAGTGAGTCGGGACAGGGGAAGGAGACCCAGTACTTC. This encodes CAISESGQGKETQYF.

This clonotype was seen repeatedly, ten times or more. The chain employs TRBV19 and TRBJ2-1, with D perhaps TRBD1 (5 bases). The CDR3 consists of 16 residues. V was trimmed by 5 bases and J by 4 bases, leaving 18 bases between them. Germline lookup yields CDR1 LNHDA and CDR2 SQIVND (reference sequence). CDR3 bases: TGTGCCAGTAGTCGTCCCAATTCTAGGGGATACAATGAGCAGTTCTTC. Encoded protein: CASSRPNSRGYNEQFF.

The chain is built from TRBV29-1 and TRBJ2-3, with D tentatively TRBD2 (5 bases). Germline V gene lookup returns CDR1 SQVTM and CDR2 ANQGSEA. The length of the CDR3 is 11 residues. V was trimmed by 5 bases and J by 6 bases, leaving 9 bases between them. Here the CDR3 reads CSVRRPDTQYF. The CDR3 DNA reads TGCAGCGTTAGGAGGCCCGATACGCAGTATTTT.